This T cell receptor (beta chain) was sequenced during a study of T cell changes during pregnancy in multiple sclerosis. TCRdb's copy holds only in-frame clones and misses some; the assay was immunoSEQ multiplex PCR. The sample carries some 99,000 clones, 85% to 95% recorded once. The CDR3 has 15 amino acids. The V segment lost 5 bases and the J segment 3 bases; nucleotides outside the gene matches: 8. The germline gives CDR1 MNHEY, CDR2 SMNVEV (reference sequence). This sequence originates from a female donor with multiple sclerosis, enrolled in a pregnancy study. The sample here was peripheral blood, taken after pregnancy. The rearrangement joins TRBV27 to TRBJ2-7; 9 nucleotides align to TRBD1. CDR3 coding DNA: TGTGCCAGCAGTGACGGGACAGGGTGGGACTACGAGCAGTACTTC. Its translation: CASSDGTGWDYEQYF.